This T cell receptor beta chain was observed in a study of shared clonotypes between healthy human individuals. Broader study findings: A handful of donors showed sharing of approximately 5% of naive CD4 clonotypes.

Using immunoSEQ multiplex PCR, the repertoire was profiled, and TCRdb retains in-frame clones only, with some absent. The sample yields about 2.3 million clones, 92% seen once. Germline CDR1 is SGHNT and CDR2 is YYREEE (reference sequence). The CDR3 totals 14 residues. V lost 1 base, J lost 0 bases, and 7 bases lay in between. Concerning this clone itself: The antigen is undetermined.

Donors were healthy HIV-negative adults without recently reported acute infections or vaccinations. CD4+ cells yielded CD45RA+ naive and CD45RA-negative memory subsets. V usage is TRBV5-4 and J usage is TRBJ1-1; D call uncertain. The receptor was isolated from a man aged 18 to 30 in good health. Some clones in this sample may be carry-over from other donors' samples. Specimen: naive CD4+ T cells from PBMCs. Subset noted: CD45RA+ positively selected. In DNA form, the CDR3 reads TGTGCCAGCAGCTTGACGAACATGAACACTGAAGCTTTCTTT. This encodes CASSLTNMNTEAFF. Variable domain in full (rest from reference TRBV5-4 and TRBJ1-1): ETGVTQSPTHLIKTRGQQVTLRCSSQSGHNTVSWYQQALGQGPQFIFQYYREEENGRGNFPPRFSGLQFPNYSSELNVNALELDDSALYLCASSLTNMNTEAFFGQGTRLTVV.